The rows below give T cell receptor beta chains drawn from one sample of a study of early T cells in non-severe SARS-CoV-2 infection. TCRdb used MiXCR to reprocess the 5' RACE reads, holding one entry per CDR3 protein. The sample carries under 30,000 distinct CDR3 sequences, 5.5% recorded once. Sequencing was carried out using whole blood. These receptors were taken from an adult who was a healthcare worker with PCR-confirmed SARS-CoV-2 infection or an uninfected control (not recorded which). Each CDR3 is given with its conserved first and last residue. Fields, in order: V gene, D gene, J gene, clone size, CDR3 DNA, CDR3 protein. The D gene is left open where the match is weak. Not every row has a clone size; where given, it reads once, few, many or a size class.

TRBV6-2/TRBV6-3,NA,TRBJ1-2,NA,TGTGCCAGCAGTATGAGGATGACCGGGGACTATGGCTACACCTTC,CASSMRMTGDYGYTF
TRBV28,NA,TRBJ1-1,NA,TGTGCCAGCACCTCCCCCTCAGACAGAATGACTGAAGCTTTCTTT,CASTSPSDRMTEAFF
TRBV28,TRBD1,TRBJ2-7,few,TGTGCCAGCAGAACCACAGGGGGAAGGGAGCAGTACTTC,CASRTTGGREQYF
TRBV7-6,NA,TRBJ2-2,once,TGTGCCAGCAGCTTAGATTATGGGGTGCTGTTTTTT,CASSLDYGVLFF
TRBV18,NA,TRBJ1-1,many,TGTGCCAGCTCAGTCGACAGGTCCAAGACTGAAGCTTTCTTT,CASSVDRSKTEAFF
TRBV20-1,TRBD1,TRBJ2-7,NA,TGCAGTGCTAGAGGTGGGACAGGAGGGAACGAGCAGTACTTC,CSARGGTGGNEQYF
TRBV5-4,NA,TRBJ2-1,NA,TGTGCCAGCAGCCCCAGGACGGGGGGCCCACATGAGCAGTTCTTC,CASSPRTGGPHEQFF
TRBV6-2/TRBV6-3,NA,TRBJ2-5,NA,TGTGCCAGCAGACCAGACTCCTCAGAGACCCAGTACTTC,CASRPDSSETQYF
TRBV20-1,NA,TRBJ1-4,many,TGCAGTGCTAGAGAGTGGGCGTCACTGTTTTTT,CSAREWASLFF
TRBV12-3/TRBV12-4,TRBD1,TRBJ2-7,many,TGTGCCAGCAGTTTATGGGGGACAGGGGCCTACGAGCAGTACTTC,CASSLWGTGAYEQYF
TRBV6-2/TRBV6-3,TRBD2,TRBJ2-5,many,TGTGCCAGCAGTTACTCCGGGACTAGCCGGGAGACCCAGTACTTC,CASSYSGTSRETQYF
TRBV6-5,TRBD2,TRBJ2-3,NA,TGTGTCAGCAGTCGGGGACTAGCGGGGGCCCGCACAGATACGCAGTATTTT,CVSSRGLAGARTDTQYF
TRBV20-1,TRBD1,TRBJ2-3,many,TGCAGTGCTAAGGGACAGGGGGGCACAGATACGCAGTATTTT,CSAKGQGGTDTQYF
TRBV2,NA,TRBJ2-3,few,TGTGCCAGCAGTGAAGCGCTTCGGGCGTATTGGTACCTGGATACGCAGTATTTT,CASSEALRAYWYLDTQYF
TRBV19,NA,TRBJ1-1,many,TGTGCCAGTAGTATAGTTGAACAAGACACTGAAGCTTTCTTT,CASSIVEQDTEAFF
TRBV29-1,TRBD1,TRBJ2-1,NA,TGCAGCGTTGCGCCCTTGACAGGGTCCAAAGAGCAGTTCTTC,CSVAPLTGSKEQFF
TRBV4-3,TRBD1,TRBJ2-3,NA,TGCGCCAGCAGCCGGGGACAGTTCACAGATACGCAGTATTTT,CASSRGQFTDTQYF
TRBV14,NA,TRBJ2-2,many,TGTGCCAGCAGCCAAGGGATCTTTGTTGACGCCGGGGAGCTGTTTTTT,CASSQGIFVDAGELFF
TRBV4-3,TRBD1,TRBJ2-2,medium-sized,TGCGCCAGCAGCCAGCTAACCGGGACAGGGACCGGGGAGCTGTTTTTT,CASSQLTGTGTGELFF
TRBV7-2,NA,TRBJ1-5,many,TGTGCCAGCAGCTTTCTCGACGGCGGGAATCAGCCCCAGCATTTT,CASSFLDGGNQPQHF
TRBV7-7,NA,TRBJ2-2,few,TGTGCCAGCAGCTTACACCCGGACAGTACCGGGGAGCTGTTTTTT,CASSLHPDSTGELFF
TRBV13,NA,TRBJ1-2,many,TGTGCCAGCAGCTTAGCAAACTATGGCTACACCTTC,CASSLANYGYTF
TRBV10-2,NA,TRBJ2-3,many,TGCGCCAGCAGCCCGCCCTCCACAGATACGCAGTATTTT,CASSPPSTDTQYF
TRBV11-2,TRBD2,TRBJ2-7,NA,TGTGCCAGCAGCTCGACTAGCGGGTTCTACGAGCAGTACTTC,CASSSTSGFYEQYF
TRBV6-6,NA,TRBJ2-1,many,TGTGCCAGCAGTGGGGACGGGGCACACAATGAGCAGTTCTTC,CASSGDGAHNEQFF
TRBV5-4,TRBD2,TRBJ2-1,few,TGTGCCAGCAGCTCGGGCGGCGGGAGCTCCTACAATGAGCAGTTCTTC,CASSSGGGSSYNEQFF
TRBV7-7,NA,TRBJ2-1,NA,TGTGCTAGCAGCTTAGACCTCAGGGTGCGTGAGCAGTTCTTC,CASSLDLRVREQFF
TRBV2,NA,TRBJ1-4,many,TGTGCCAGCGTTGGGGACAAGGCTGAAAAACTGTTTTTT,CASVGDKAEKLFF
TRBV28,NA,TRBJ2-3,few,TGTGCCAGCAGTTTAACAGGGCAATTCACAGATACGCAGTATTTT,CASSLTGQFTDTQYF
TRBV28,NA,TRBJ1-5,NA,TGTGCCAGCAGTAGTTATCAGCCCCAGCATTTT,CASSSYQPQHF
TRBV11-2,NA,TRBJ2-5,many,TGTGCCAGCAGCGAGTACCGACGGGAGACCCAGTACTTC,CASSEYRRETQYF
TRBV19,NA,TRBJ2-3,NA,TGTGCCAGTAGTACCTGGACGGAGGGGGCAGATACGCAGTATTTT,CASSTWTEGADTQYF
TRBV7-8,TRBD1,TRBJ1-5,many,TGTGCCAGCAGCAGACAGTCCCATTCTGGGACAGGGGTCAATCAGCCCCAGCATTTT,CASSRQSHSGTGVNQPQHF
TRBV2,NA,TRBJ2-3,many,TGTGCCAGCAGTTTACTTGTTCTCGATACGCAGTATTTT,CASSLLVLDTQYF
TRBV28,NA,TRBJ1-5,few,TGTGCCAGCAGTTTGGGGGGAACCGCTCTTAATCAGCCCCAGCATTTT,CASSLGGTALNQPQHF
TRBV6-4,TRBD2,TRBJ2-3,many,TGTGCCAGCAGTGACGCTAGCGGGGTGGGGAATACGCAGTATTTT,CASSDASGVGNTQYF
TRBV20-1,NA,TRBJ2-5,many,TGCAGTGCTAGAGTGTGGTCTGGGCGGGGTCCGGGAGAGACCCAGTACTTC,CSARVWSGRGPGETQYF
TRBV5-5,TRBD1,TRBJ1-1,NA,TGTGCCAGCAGCTTGAAATCAGGGGGCACTGAAGCTTTCTTT,CASSLKSGGTEAFF
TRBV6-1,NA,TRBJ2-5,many,TGTGCCAGTTCCTTGACCGGTGAGACCCAGTACTTC,CASSLTGETQYF
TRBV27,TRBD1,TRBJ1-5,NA,TGTGCCAGCTCGAGGGACAGCGCCAATCAGCCCCAGCATTTT,CASSRDSANQPQHF
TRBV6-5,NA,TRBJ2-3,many,TGTGCCAGCAGGGGACCCCGCACAGATACGCAGTATTTT,CASRGPRTDTQYF
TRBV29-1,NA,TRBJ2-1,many,TGCAGCGTTGATTTGAGCAGGGGGGATGAGCAGTTCTTC,CSVDLSRGDEQFF
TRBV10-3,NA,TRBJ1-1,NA,TGTGCCACGCAGAGGGGGGGAGAAGTAACTGAAGCTTTCTTT,CATQRGGEVTEAFF
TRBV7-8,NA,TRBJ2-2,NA,TGTGCCAGCAGCTTTCAATTGAGAGGGAACACCGGGGAGCTGTTTTTT,CASSFQLRGNTGELFF
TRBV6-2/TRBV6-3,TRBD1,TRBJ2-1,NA,TGTGCCAGCAGCCATGGACCCACAGGGGGCGAGCAGTTCTTC,CASSHGPTGGEQFF
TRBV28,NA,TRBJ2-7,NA,TGTGCCAGCAGTCCTCCGACGACAGTAGCCTACGAGCAGTACTTC,CASSPPTTVAYEQYF
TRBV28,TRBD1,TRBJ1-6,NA,TGTGCCAGCAGTGTCCCGGGACAGGGCGGGTCACCCCTCCACTTT,CASSVPGQGGSPLHF
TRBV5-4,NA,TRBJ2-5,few,TGTGCCAGCAGCAACCCTCGGTGGCAGGGCCAAGAGACCCAGTACTTC,CASSNPRWQGQETQYF
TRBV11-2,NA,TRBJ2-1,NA,TGTGCCAGCAGCTTAGATATCAAGAGGATCTCCTACAATGAGCAGTTCTTC,CASSLDIKRISYNEQFF